One TCR beta chain is described in this entry. These data belong to a study of blood T cells in healthy people across ages. Germline trimming cut 5 bases from V and 6 bases from J; bases unmatched to any gene: 8. The CDR3 length is 14 residues. Germline-derived CDR1 and CDR2 are SEHNR and FQNEAQ (reference sequence). Through a sample-barcoded 5' primer and a J-beta primer mix, a second PCR was run for roughly 6 to 11 cycles. TCRdb reanalysed the 5' RACE reads using MiXCR and keeps one entry per CDR3 protein. The sample lists roughly 560,000 distinct CDR3 sequences, about 24% seen once, with approximately 8.7% in the top ten. These data also formed part of another study, on T cells of mothers and their children.

What was sequenced was blood. The rearrangement links TRBV7-9 to TRBJ1-2; 8 bases fit TRBD1. This TCR was recovered from a boy between 10 and 17 years old in good health. The chain's CDR3 is CASSTLTGGDGYTF. DNA for the CDR3: TGTGCCAGCAGCACGTTAACAGGGGGAGATGGCTACACCTTC.